The clone carrying this T cell receptor (beta chain) has a handful of counts. The antigen is not known. Germline trimming cut 3 bases from V and 5 bases from J; bases unmatched to any gene: 11. Germline V gene data show CDR1 as DFQATT and CDR2 as SNEGSKA (reference sequence). CDR3 size: 15 residues. From around 18,000 to 910,000 sorted cells, naive CD8 libraries were generated with 10%, 30% or 50% RNA. Isolation of naive CD8 T cells was achieved by sorting on a CD8+CD4-CCR7+CD45RA+ phenotype. The data belong to a study of molecular identifiers for immune sequencing clone quantification. Whole-study results and caveats: Barcodes shared by identical TCR molecules could lead to underestimated sizes of highly expanded clones.

Generation of bulk TCR libraries relied on previously described methods and listed TCR primers. From the PCR reads, TCRdb called clonotypes with MiXCR, one entry per CDR3 protein. The top ten clones hold 0.81% of a sample with 350,000 or so distinct CDR3 sequences, 20% to 25% of them seen once. The receptor's source is a human donor in good health. Some libraries in this study had Jurkat cell RNA spiked in. This chain connects TRBV20-1 to TRBJ2-5, with 8 nucleotides matching TRBD2. Material: naive CD8+ T cells from blood, with Jurkat cell RNA spiked in. The subset was: FACS-sorted CD8+CD4-CCR7+CD45RA+ naive T cells. Here the CDR3 reads CSASVGGGAWETQYF. CDR3 bases: TGCAGTGCTAGTGTCGGGGGGGGGGCCTGGGAGACCCAGTACTTC.